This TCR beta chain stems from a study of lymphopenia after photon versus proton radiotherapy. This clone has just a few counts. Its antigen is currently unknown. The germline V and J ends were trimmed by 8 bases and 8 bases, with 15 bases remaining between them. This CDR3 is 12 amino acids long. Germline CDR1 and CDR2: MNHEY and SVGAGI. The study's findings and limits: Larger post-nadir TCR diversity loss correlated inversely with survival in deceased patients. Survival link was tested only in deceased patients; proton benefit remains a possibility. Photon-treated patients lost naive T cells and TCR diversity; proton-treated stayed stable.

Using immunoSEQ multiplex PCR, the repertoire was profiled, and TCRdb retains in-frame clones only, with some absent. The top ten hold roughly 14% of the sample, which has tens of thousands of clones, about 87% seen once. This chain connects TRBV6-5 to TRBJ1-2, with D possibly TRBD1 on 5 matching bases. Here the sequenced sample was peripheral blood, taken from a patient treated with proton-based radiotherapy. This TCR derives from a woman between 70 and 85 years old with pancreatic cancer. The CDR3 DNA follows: TGTGCCAGCGTCGGCGGGACCCGGGGCTACACCTTC. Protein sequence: CASVGGTRGYTF.